This entry features one T cell receptor beta chain sequence. Its antigen is still unknown. This entry is derived from a study of CD8 T cells in ankylosing spondylitis. Study-level findings and limits: Some of the motif variants had earlier been found in reactive arthritis patients' fluid and blood. Reportedly, significant enrichment of disease-linked clones occurred in matched ankylosing spondylitis synovial fluid. A TCR beta motif of about 8 highly homologous variants seemed to mark ankylosing spondylitis blood.

Using quantitative 5'-RACE with molecular barcodes, the authors made TCR beta libraries. TCRdb reanalysed the 5' RACE reads using MiXCR and keeps one entry per CDR3 protein. The sample holds 800,000 to 900,000 distinct CDR3 sequences; approximately 12% are singletons and the top ten take approximately 0.46%. CDR1 and CDR2 from the germline V gene are SGHRS and YFSETQ. The CDR3 sequence is 16 residues long. V lost 2 bases and J 2 bases, leaving 14 bases between the germline ends. The chain carries TRBV5-1 and TRBJ2-1, with D perhaps TRBD1 (6 bases). The source material was blood, either unsorted or a sorted T cell fraction (not recorded which). This TCR was recovered from a male donor with ankylosing spondylitis. This CDR3 reads CASSFQGSTTYNEQFF. DNA of the CDR3: TGCGCCAGCAGCTTCCAGGGGTCTACCACCTACAATGAGCAGTTCTTC.